Below are 30 T cell receptor beta chains sequenced from a single sample in a study of blood T cell repertoires in COVID-19. Libraries were prepared by immunoSEQ multiplex PCR; TCRdb keeps only in-frame clonotypes and omits some of them. The sample yields about 170,000 clones, more than 65% seen once. The sequenced material came from peripheral blood. These TCRs come from a man between 65 and 85 years old with active or convalescent COVID-19.

The chain links TRBV6-6 to TRBJ1-4; possible D gene TRBD1, 6 bases. The CDR3 totals 14 residues. Germline assignment: CDR1 MNHNY and CDR2 SVGAGI (reference sequence). V lost 6 bases and J lost 7, with 15 bases in between. The CDR3 loop is CASSSTGVIEKLFF. CDR3 nucleotides: TGTGCCAGCAGCTCGACAGGTGTGATTGAAAAACTGTTTTTT.

This chain connects TRBV11-2 to TRBJ1-1, with D possibly matching TRBD1 (5 bases). The CDR3 is 14 residues long. V lost 4 bases and J lost 1, with 10 bases in between. Germline V gives CDR1 SGHAT, CDR2 FQNNGV. The CDR3 is CASSYSGGNTEAFF. The CDR3 nucleotides read TGTGCCAGCAGCTACTCCGGGGGGAACACTGAAGCTTTCTTT.

The CDR3 is CASRRVDSPLHF. As DNA, the CDR3 is TGTGCCAGCAGGCGGGTTGATTCACCCCTCCACTTT. The chain is built from TRBV6-6 and TRBJ1-6; D ambiguous. The CDR3 extends over 12 amino acids. Germline-derived CDR1 and CDR2 are MNHNY and SVGAGI (reference sequence). V dropped 6 bases and J dropped 8 bases, with 8 bases sitting between them.

The V call is TRBV27, the J call TRBJ2-5; 9 bases fit TRBD2. Germline V gene sequence: CDR1 MNHEY, CDR2 SMNVEV (reference sequence). The CDR3 totals 15 residues. V was pared by 6 bases and J by 0 bases, with 5 bases of the junction left unmatched. The CDR3 nucleotides read TGTGCCAGCAGCCGTCTAGCGGGGCACCAAGAGACCCAGTACTTC. It codes for CASSRLAGHQETQYF.

This clone was seen once. The rearrangement links TRBV10-3 to TRBJ1-5; D is undetermined. CDR1 is ENHRY, CDR2 SYGVKD, per germline. V was clipped by 7 bases and J by 1 base, with 8 bases between them. This CDR3 is 13 amino acids long. CDR3 nucleotides: TGTGCCATCAAATCGCAGAGCAATCAGCCCCAGCATTTT. Protein product: CAIKSQSNQPQHF.

The rearrangement uses TRBV9 and TRBJ1-2, with 9 nucleotides matching TRBD1. This CDR3 is 13 amino acids long. The ends lost 5 bases at V and 5 bases at J; junction bases unmatched: 4. Per germline, CDR1 SGDLS and CDR2 YYNGEE. The CDR3 loop is CASRGTGPYGYTF. The CDR3 DNA reads as TGTGCCAGCAGGGGGACAGGGCCTTATGGCTACACCTTC.

The chain combines TRBV20-1 with TRBJ2-4; the D gene is possibly TRBD1 (6 bases). The V and J ends lost 1 base and 11 bases respectively, with 9 bases between them. The CDR3 consists of 11 residues. The germline gives CDR1 DFQATT, CDR2 SNEGSKA (reference sequence). CDR3 bases: TGCAGTGCTAGAGGGGGGCTTTTTCAGTACTTC. Its translation is CSARGGLFQYF.

The V gene is TRBV2, the J gene TRBJ2-7, with D possibly matching TRBD2 (6 bases). Trimming stripped 10 bases from V and 0 bases from J, with 13 bases between. The germline V gene has CDR1 SNHLY and CDR2 FYNNEI. This CDR3 is 13 amino acids long. The CDR3 coding sequence is TGTGCCACCCGGAGCGGGTACTCCTACGAGCAGTACTTC. It codes for CATRSGYSYEQYF.

Only one count was recorded for this clone. The CDR3 bases are TGTGCCAGCAATTTCGTGAGTGCGAGGGATACGCAGTATTTT. As protein: CASNFVSARDTQYF. V and J are TRBV2 and TRBJ2-3; D remains unclear. Trimming took off 7 bases at V and 6 bases at J, with 17 bases between the two ends. Germline loops: CDR1 SNHLY, CDR2 FYNNEI. The CDR3 runs to 14 residues.

This chain joins TRBV7-2 and TRBJ1-2; D unclear. The CDR3 is 13 amino acids. Trimming removed 1 base from V and 4 bases from J, with 7 bases in between. Germline values: CDR1 SGHTA, CDR2 FQGNSA. CDR3 bases: TGTGCCAGCAGCTTAGGAGCCCCCTATGGCTACACCTTC. Translating gives CASSLGAPYGYTF.

This chain uses TRBV7-9 with TRBJ1-1; the D gene is possibly TRBD1 (5 bases). Trimming stripped 8 bases from V and 9 bases from J, with 16 bases between. The CDR3 has 12 residues. Germline loops: CDR1 SEHNR, CDR2 FQNEAQ (reference sequence). In nucleotides, the CDR3 is TGTGCCAGCCTCCTAGATGGGGGGAAAGCTTTCTTT. Its protein product is CASLLDGGKAFF.

The gene calls are TRBV18 and TRBJ1-2; perhaps TRBD1 as D (6 bases). The CDR3 extends over 14 amino acids. Deletions cut 4 bases from V and 2 bases from J, with 11 bases between. CDR1 is KGHSH and CDR2 is LQKENI in the germline V gene. The DNA for the CDR3 is TGTGCCAGCTCACAAAAGACAGGAAACTATGGCTACACCTTC. Its protein is CASSQKTGNYGYTF.

This sequence joins TRBV27 and TRBJ2-3; 8 bases map to TRBD1. Looked up from germline, CDR1 is MNHEY and CDR2 is SMNVEV (reference sequence). The CDR3 loop spans 19 amino acids. The ends lost 5 bases at V and 2 bases at J; junction bases unmatched: 18. This chain's CDR3 is CASSPQGAGRRGNTDTQYF. As DNA, the CDR3 is TGTGCCAGCAGTCCCCAGGGGGCAGGAAGGCGCGGGAACACAGATACGCAGTATTTT.

The V call is TRBV5-4, the J call TRBJ1-2; D unclear. CDR1 SGHNT and CDR2 YYREEE come from the germline V gene (reference sequence). V gave up 4 bases and J gave up 7 bases, with 8 bases separating them. The length of the CDR3 is 11 residues. The CDR3 sequence: CASSHGAGYTF. The CDR3 region has the DNA TGTGCCAGCAGCCACGGTGCTGGCTACACCTTC.

The rearrangement links TRBV24-1 to TRBJ2-2; weak D call: TRBD1 (6 bases). CDR3 length: 15 amino acids. Trimming stripped 1 base from V and 1 base from J, with 6 bases between. The germline CDR1 and CDR2 sequences are KGHDR and SFDVKD. CDR3 residues: CATSDLQGNTGELFF. CDR3 sequence (DNA): TGTGCCACCAGTGATTTACAGGGGAACACCGGGGAGCTGTTTTTT.

The rearrangement uses TRBV4-3 and TRBJ2-6; 13 bases line up with TRBD2. The V gene end was trimmed by 4 bases and the J gene end by 1 base; junction bases not matched to a gene: 1. The CDR3 has 17 amino acids. Per germline, CDR1 LGHNA and CDR2 YSLEER. The CDR3 DNA is TGCGCCAGCAGCCCGGGACTAGCGGGGTCTGGGGCCAACGTCCTGACTTTC. Translation gives CASSPGLAGSGANVLTF.

The chain has TRBV28 and TRBJ1-2; the match to TRBD1 covers 8 bases. V shed 3 bases and J 0 bases; nucleotides not matched to a gene: 6. Germline loops: CDR1 MDHEN, CDR2 SYDVKM. This CDR3 spans 16 amino acids. The CDR3 is CASSFRQGRANYGYTF. The CDR3 nucleotides read TGTGCCAGCAGTTTCCGACAGGGGCGGGCTAACTATGGCTACACCTTC.

The genes are TRBV29-1 and TRBJ1-2; TRBD1 matches at 12 bases. V trimming: 6 bases; J trimming: 1 base; junction bases outside the gene matches: 3. The CDR3 is 14 residues long. Per germline, CDR1 SQVTM and CDR2 ANQGSEA. CDR3 DNA sequence: TGCAGCGTGGGACAGGGGGCCCGTAACTATGGCTACACCTTC. It specifies CSVGQGARNYGYTF.

The chain uses TRBV28 and TRBJ1-4; D possibly corresponds to TRBD1 (5 bases). The CDR3 is 13 amino acids. The germline gives CDR1 MDHEN, CDR2 SYDVKM. V dropped 2 bases and J dropped 8 bases, with 9 bases sitting between them. CDR3 region: CASSLIGGEKLFF. The CDR3 DNA reads as TGTGCCAGCAGTTTAATCGGGGGGGAAAAACTGTTTTTT. The variable domain in full, completed from reference TRBV28 and TRBJ1-4, reads DVKVTQSSRYLVKRTGEKVFLECVQDMDHENMFWYRQDPGLGLRLIYFSYDVKMKEKGDIPEGYSVSREKKERFSLILESASTNQTSMYLCASSLIGGEKLFFGSGTQLSVL.

The chain carries TRBV19 and TRBJ2-7, with D possibly TRBD2 on 6 matching bases. The CDR3 loop spans 13 amino acids. Germline CDR1 and CDR2: LNHDA and SQIVND (reference sequence). V was trimmed by 3 bases and J by 0 bases, leaving 6 bases between them. CDR3 loop: CASSIGSSYEQYF. For the CDR3, the DNA is TGTGCCAGTAGTATCGGGAGCTCCTACGAGCAGTACTTC.

The chain combines TRBV6-1 with TRBJ1-1, with TRBD1 identical over 12 bases. Germline CDR1 MNHNS, CDR2 SASEGT. CDR3 length equals 15 residues. J gave up 4 bases and V 2 bases, and 2 bases lay outside the gene matches. Here the CDR3 DNA reads TGTGCCAGCAGTGAAAAGGGACAGGGGGCCACTGAAGCTTTCTTT. Residues: CASSEKGQGATEAFF.

At least ten counts were recorded for this clone. The V and J genes are TRBV10-3 and TRBJ2-1, with 7 bases lining up with TRBD2. CDR1 and CDR2 from the germline V gene are ENHRY and SYGVKD. CDR3 length equals 15 residues. V shed 3 bases and J 4 bases; nucleotides not matched to a gene: 6. The CDR3 loop is CAISDKGSGYNEQFF. The DNA of the CDR3 is TGTGCCATCAGTGATAAAGGTAGCGGGTACAATGAGCAGTTCTTC.

J is TRBJ2-6 and V is TRBV28; D may be TRBD1 (5 bases). Looked up from germline, CDR1 is MDHEN and CDR2 is SYDVKM. Trimming left V 3 bases short and J 2 bases short, with 8 bases between. The CDR3 is 15 residues long. CDR3 in amino acids: CASSFARAGANVLTF. DNA of the CDR3: TGTGCCAGCAGTTTCGCCAGGGCTGGGGCCAACGTCCTGACTTTC.

The chain recombines TRBV3-1 (or the pseudogene TRBV3-2) with TRBJ1-4, with a possible D match to TRBD1 (5 bases). The length of the CDR3 is 16 residues. Germline-derived CDR1 and CDR2 are LGHDT and YNNKEL (reference sequence). Trimming shortened V by 0 bases and J by 0 bases, and 8 bases separated the two germline ends. CDR3 amino acids: CASSQERGTTNEKLFF. The CDR3 DNA sequence: TGTGCCAGCAGCCAAGAGCGGGGCACAACTAATGAAAAACTGTTTTTT.

The genes are TRBV27 and TRBJ2-3; TRBD1 is a possible D gene (6 bases). The CDR3 is made up of 15 amino acids. Germline CDR1 is MNHEY and CDR2 is SMNVEV (reference sequence). The ends were cut back, 2 bases at V and 4 bases at J, with 13 bases in the middle. CDR3 coding DNA: TGTGCCAGCAGTTTAGGTAACAGGGTCGCAGATACGCAGTATTTT. Protein: CASSLGNRVADTQYF.

The V and J genes are TRBV7-2 and TRBJ2-1; 8 bases are a match to TRBD2. This CDR3 region has 15 residues. V lost 5 bases to trimming and J lost 3 bases; unmatched junction nucleotides: 6. Germline V CDR1 and CDR2: SGHTA, FQGNSA. The DNA of the CDR3 is TGTGCCAGCAGCCGGGTCGGGGGGGACTACAATGAGCAGTTCTTC. This sequence encodes CASSRVGGDYNEQFF. The variable domain in full, completed from reference TRBV7-2 and TRBJ2-1, reads GAGVSQSPSNKVTEKGKDVELRCDPISGHTALYWYRQSLGQGLEFLIYFQGNSAPDKSGLPSDRFSAERTGGSVSTLTIQRTQQEDSAVYLCASSRVGGDYNEQFFGPGTRLTVL.

V is TRBV5-1 and J is TRBJ2-5, with D tentatively TRBD2 (5 bases). With 0 bases removed from V and 3 bases from J, the gap between germline ends came to 12 bases. Germline CDR1 and CDR2: SGHRS and YFSETQ. CDR3 length equals 15 residues. CDR3 nucleotide sequence: TGCGCCAGCAGCTTGGTAGCTAGCCCTAAAGAGACCCAGTACTTC. Encoded protein: CASSLVASPKETQYF.

CDR3 nucleotides: TGTGCCAGCAGCGCCGCGACAGGGTCCGGGGCCAACGTCCTGACTTTC. Its protein product is CASSAATGSGANVLTF. This rearrangement joins TRBV9 to TRBJ2-6; 7 bases are shared with TRBD1. The junction had 7 bases not matched to a gene; V was cut back by 3 bases and J by 4 bases. The germline gives CDR1 SGDLS, CDR2 YYNGEE. This CDR3 contains 16 residues.

The rearrangement links TRBV3-1 (or the pseudogene TRBV3-2) to TRBJ2-2; 11 bases fit TRBD1. CDR1 is LGHDT, CDR2 YNNKEL, per germline (reference sequence). This CDR3 has 16 amino acids. The ends lost 1 base at V and 6 bases at J; junction bases unmatched: 4. Here the CDR3 reads CASSQGGTGGAGELFF. CDR3 bases: TGTGCCAGCAGCCAAGGAGGGACAGGGGGTGCCGGGGAGCTGTTTTTT.

The chain employs TRBV6-4 and TRBJ1-1; D is unclear. The CDR3 loop spans 13 amino acids. CDR1 and CDR2 from the germline V gene are MRHNA and SNTAGT. V gave up 5 bases and J gave up 1 base, with 8 bases separating them. CDR3 coding DNA: TGTGCCAGCAGTAGATACTGGAACACTGAAGCTTTCTTT. It yields the protein CASSRYWNTEAFF.